The rows below give T cell receptor beta chains drawn from one sample of a study of OX40 agonist ivuxolimab in advanced cancers. Using immunoSEQ multiplex PCR, the repertoire was profiled, and TCRdb retains in-frame clones only, with some absent. The repertoire has about 54,000 clones, over 80% of them found once; the top ten carry about 3.5%. Source: CD4+ or CD8+ T cells sorted from blood, taken in a trial of the OX40 agonist ivuxolimab. These receptors were collected from an adult with an advanced solid tumor such as melanoma, head and neck, liver or kidney cancer. Both conserved end residues are part of each CDR3. D genes are given only for firm matches. Some rows mark clone size as missing; the rest say once, few, many or name a class of expanded clone.

v_call: TRBV16; j_call: TRBJ1-5; clone_size: NA; d_call: NA; cdr3_aa: CASSHDRKNSNQPQHF; cdr3_nt: TGTGCCAGCAGCCACGACAGAAAGAATAGCAATCAGCCCCAGCATTTT
v_call: TRBV4-2; j_call: TRBJ2-7; clone_size: NA; d_call: NA; cdr3_aa: CASSQAANSAYEQYF; cdr3_nt: TGTGCCAGCAGCCAAGCTGCCAACTCCGCCTACGAGCAGTACTTC
v_call: TRBV7-7; j_call: TRBJ2-7; clone_size: NA; d_call: NA; cdr3_aa: CASSSLDTSQQYF; cdr3_nt: TGTGCTAGCAGCTCACTAGACACCTCACAGCAGTACTTC
v_call: TRBV5-6; j_call: TRBJ2-2; clone_size: NA; d_call: TRBD1; cdr3_aa: CASLGTAENTGELFF; cdr3_nt: TGTGCCAGCCTTGGGACAGCTGAGAACACCGGGGAGCTGTTTTTT
v_call: TRBV6-6; j_call: TRBJ1-3; clone_size: NA; d_call: NA; cdr3_aa: CASSSVVNGNTIYF; cdr3_nt: TGTGCCAGCAGCTCTGTTGTTAATGGAAACACCATATATTTT
v_call: TRBV7-6; j_call: TRBJ2-1; clone_size: NA; d_call: TRBD2; cdr3_aa: CASSLGLAGVNEQFF; cdr3_nt: TGTGCCAGCAGCTTAGGACTAGCGGGAGTGAATGAGCAGTTCTTC
v_call: TRBV9; j_call: TRBJ2-1; clone_size: once; d_call: NA; cdr3_aa: CASSGGMAGPRNEQFF; cdr3_nt: TGTGCCAGCAGCGGAGGGATGGCGGGGCCGAGGAATGAGCAGTTCTTC
v_call: TRBV29-1; j_call: TRBJ1-1; clone_size: NA; d_call: NA; cdr3_aa: CSVRSLPNTEAFF; cdr3_nt: TGCAGCGTCCGAAGCTTGCCGAACACTGAAGCTTTCTTT
v_call: TRBV6-1; j_call: TRBJ1-4; clone_size: NA; d_call: NA; cdr3_aa: CASNEAGTNEKLFF; cdr3_nt: TGTGCCAGCAACGAAGCAGGGACTAATGAAAAACTGTTTTTT
v_call: TRBV28; j_call: TRBJ2-2; clone_size: NA; d_call: NA; cdr3_aa: CASSFFTGELFF; cdr3_nt: TGTGCCAGCAGTTTTTTTACCGGGGAGCTGTTTTTT
v_call: TRBV6-1; j_call: TRBJ1-1; clone_size: NA; d_call: NA; cdr3_aa: CASMGRQYTEAFF; cdr3_nt: TGTGCCAGCATGGGCCGACAGTACACTGAAGCTTTCTTT
v_call: TRBV5-1; j_call: TRBJ2-5; clone_size: NA; d_call: NA; cdr3_aa: CASSLGTGPIQETQYF; cdr3_nt: TGCGCCAGCAGCTTGGGCACAGGGCCCATCCAAGAGACCCAGTACTTC
v_call: TRBV9; j_call: TRBJ1-2; clone_size: once; d_call: NA; cdr3_aa: CASSPHTASNYGYTF; cdr3_nt: TGTGCCAGCAGCCCCCATACGGCTTCTAACTATGGCTACACCTTC
v_call: TRBV6-6; j_call: TRBJ1-5; clone_size: once; d_call: NA; cdr3_aa: CASSPDGYSNQPQHF; cdr3_nt: TGTGCCAGCAGCCCTGACGGATATAGCAATCAGCCCCAGCATTTT
v_call: TRBV28; j_call: TRBJ2-3; clone_size: NA; d_call: NA; cdr3_aa: CASSWGGLTDTQYF; cdr3_nt: TGTGCCAGCAGTTGGGGCGGGCTCACAGATACGCAGTATTTT
v_call: TRBV10-3; j_call: TRBJ2-5; clone_size: NA; d_call: TRBD1; cdr3_aa: CAIGQGVQETQYF; cdr3_nt: TGTGCCATTGGACAGGGCGTTCAAGAGACCCAGTACTTC
v_call: TRBV28; j_call: TRBJ2-7; clone_size: NA; d_call: TRBD1; cdr3_aa: CASRGGTGGFEQYF; cdr3_nt: TGTGCCAGCAGGGGCGGGACAGGGGGCTTCGAGCAGTACTTC
v_call: TRBV19; j_call: TRBJ1-5; clone_size: NA; d_call: NA; cdr3_aa: CASSIVGQPQHF; cdr3_nt: TGTGCCAGTAGTATAGTTGGTCAGCCCCAGCATTTT
v_call: TRBV4-3; j_call: TRBJ2-1; clone_size: NA; d_call: NA; cdr3_aa: CASSQDPVSYNEQFF; cdr3_nt: TGCGCCAGCAGCCAAGATCCGGTCTCATACAATGAGCAGTTCTTC
v_call: TRBV6-4; j_call: TRBJ1-5; clone_size: NA; d_call: NA; cdr3_aa: CASSPTDSNQPQHF; cdr3_nt: TGTGCCAGCAGTCCGACCGATAGCAATCAGCCCCAGCATTTT
v_call: TRBV4-1; j_call: TRBJ2-1; clone_size: NA; d_call: NA; cdr3_aa: CASSQDPLAATHNEQFF; cdr3_nt: TGCGCCAGCAGCCAGGACCCTCTAGCAGCCACACACAATGAGCAGTTCTTC
v_call: TRBV28; j_call: TRBJ1-6; clone_size: NA; d_call: NA; cdr3_aa: CAAGFSPLHF; cdr3_nt: TGTGCCGCAGGGTTTTCACCCCTCCACTTT
v_call: TRBV11-3; j_call: TRBJ2-3; clone_size: NA; d_call: NA; cdr3_aa: CASSLPLAPSTDTQYF; cdr3_nt: TGTGCCAGCAGCCTCCCTCTAGCGCCTAGCACAGATACGCAGTATTTT
v_call: TRBV18; j_call: TRBJ2-7; clone_size: NA; d_call: NA; cdr3_aa: CASSVTETRDRIEQYF; cdr3_nt: TGTGCCAGCTCAGTGACGGAGACCCGAGATCGTATCGAGCAGTACTTC
v_call: TRBV7-3; j_call: TRBJ2-1; clone_size: NA; d_call: NA; cdr3_aa: CASSPGLQEQFF; cdr3_nt: TGTGCCAGCAGCCCCGGACTGCAAGAGCAGTTCTTC
v_call: TRBV6-5; j_call: TRBJ1-3; clone_size: NA; d_call: NA; cdr3_aa: CASSYEGDSGNTIYF; cdr3_nt: TGTGCCAGCAGTTATGAGGGAGACTCTGGAAACACCATATATTTT
v_call: TRBV29-1; j_call: TRBJ2-1; clone_size: NA; d_call: NA; cdr3_aa: CSVNGASSYNEQFF; cdr3_nt: TGCAGCGTCAACGGGGCCTCATCCTACAATGAGCAGTTCTTC
v_call: TRBV29-1; j_call: TRBJ1-1; clone_size: NA; d_call: NA; cdr3_aa: CITDRDEWRTEAFF; cdr3_nt: TGCATTACTGACCGGGACGAATGGAGAACTGAAGCTTTCTTT
v_call: TRBV2; j_call: TRBJ1-3; clone_size: NA; d_call: NA; cdr3_aa: CASRKFRDRFSGNTIYF; cdr3_nt: TGTGCCAGCAGAAAGTTCCGGGACCGATTCTCTGGAAACACCATATATTTT
v_call: TRBV6-5; j_call: TRBJ2-7; clone_size: NA; d_call: NA; cdr3_aa: CASSYGAGSSYEQYF; cdr3_nt: TGTGCCAGCAGTTATGGCGCGGGGTCGTCCTACGAGCAGTACTTC
v_call: TRBV28; j_call: TRBJ1-4; clone_size: NA; d_call: NA; cdr3_aa: CASRSDSGGGEKLFF; cdr3_nt: TGTGCCAGCAGGTCCGACAGCGGGGGAGGTGAAAAACTGTTTTTT
v_call: TRBV18; j_call: TRBJ2-1; clone_size: NA; d_call: NA; cdr3_aa: CASSPRSGGLYNEQFF; cdr3_nt: TGTGCCAGCTCACCACGTAGCGGAGGGCTGTACAATGAGCAGTTCTTC
v_call: TRBV7-9; j_call: TRBJ2-3; clone_size: NA; d_call: NA; cdr3_aa: CASSLSRDSQYF; cdr3_nt: TGTGCCAGCAGCTTGTCCCGGGACTCGCAGTATTTT
v_call: TRBV25-1; j_call: TRBJ2-5; clone_size: NA; d_call: NA; cdr3_aa: CASSAATGSETQYF; cdr3_nt: TGTGCCAGCAGTGCCGCGACAGGATCAGAGACCCAGTACTTC
v_call: TRBV15; j_call: TRBJ1-1; clone_size: NA; d_call: NA; cdr3_aa: CATSRDKGPGTEAFF; cdr3_nt: TGTGCCACCAGCAGAGATAAGGGGCCGGGCACTGAAGCTTTCTTT
v_call: TRBV10-3; j_call: TRBJ2-5; clone_size: NA; d_call: TRBD2; cdr3_aa: CAIAVTSGETQYF; cdr3_nt: TGTGCCATTGCCGTAACTAGCGGGGAGACCCAGTACTTC
v_call: TRBV18; j_call: TRBJ2-1; clone_size: NA; d_call: TRBD2; cdr3_aa: CASSPPAGGNEQFF; cdr3_nt: TGTGCCAGCTCACCACCAGCGGGAGGGAATGAGCAGTTCTTC
v_call: TRBV23-1; j_call: TRBJ2-2; clone_size: NA; d_call: TRBD2; cdr3_aa: CASSQGGSLSGGELFF; cdr3_nt: TGCGCCAGCAGTCAGGGAGGGAGTCTTAGCGGCGGGGAGCTGTTTTTT
v_call: TRBV10-3; j_call: TRBJ1-4; clone_size: NA; d_call: TRBD1; cdr3_aa: CASSDFPGGSEKLFF; cdr3_nt: TGTGCCAGCAGTGACTTCCCAGGGGGTAGTGAAAAACTGTTTTTT
v_call: TRBV11-2; j_call: TRBJ2-3; clone_size: NA; d_call: NA; cdr3_aa: CASSQGVAGTDTQYF; cdr3_nt: TGTGCCAGCAGCCAAGGGGTCGCTGGCACAGATACGCAGTATTTT
v_call: TRBV10-3; j_call: TRBJ1-2; clone_size: NA; d_call: TRBD1; cdr3_aa: CAIAKQGAPNGYTF; cdr3_nt: TGTGCCATTGCAAAACAGGGGGCGCCGAATGGCTACACCTTC
v_call: TRBV6-6; j_call: TRBJ2-7; clone_size: NA; d_call: TRBD1; cdr3_aa: CASRTQQGAGEQYF; cdr3_nt: TGTGCCAGCCGGACCCAACAGGGGGCTGGAGAGCAGTACTTC
v_call: TRBV9; j_call: TRBJ2-5; clone_size: NA; d_call: NA; cdr3_aa: CASSTQGRQETQYF; cdr3_nt: TGTGCCAGCAGTACCCAGGGGCGTCAAGAGACCCAGTACTTC
v_call: TRBV28; j_call: TRBJ2-2; clone_size: NA; d_call: NA; cdr3_aa: CASRPIQSLTGELFF; cdr3_nt: TGTGCCAGCAGGCCCATCCAATCTCTAACCGGGGAGCTGTTTTTT
v_call: TRBV6-1; j_call: TRBJ2-7; clone_size: NA; d_call: NA; cdr3_aa: CASSGRDGVSYEQYF; cdr3_nt: TGTGCCAGCAGTGGTCGGGACGGGGTCTCCTACGAGCAGTACTTC
v_call: TRBV30; j_call: TRBJ2-1; clone_size: NA; d_call: NA; cdr3_aa: CAWSGGEIKAEQFF; cdr3_nt: TGTGCCTGGAGTGGAGGGGAGATTAAGGCTGAGCAGTTCTTC
v_call: TRBV18; j_call: TRBJ2-1; clone_size: NA; d_call: TRBD1; cdr3_aa: CASSPADRGINEQFF; cdr3_nt: TGTGCCAGCTCACCCGCGGACAGGGGCATCAATGAGCAGTTCTTC
v_call: TRBV6-6; j_call: TRBJ1-5; clone_size: NA; d_call: NA; cdr3_aa: CASRRTALDQPQHF; cdr3_nt: TGTGCCAGCAGACGGACTGCTCTAGATCAGCCCCAGCATTTT
v_call: TRBV28; j_call: TRBJ2-2; clone_size: NA; d_call: TRBD1; cdr3_aa: CASSSGDRLAGELFF; cdr3_nt: TGTGCCAGCAGTTCTGGGGACAGATTAGCCGGGGAGCTGTTTTTT
v_call: TRBV30; j_call: TRBJ1-6; clone_size: NA; d_call: NA; cdr3_aa: CAWSGRILHF; cdr3_nt: TGTGCCTGGAGTGGCCGTATCCTCCACTTT
v_call: TRBV28; j_call: TRBJ2-7; clone_size: NA; d_call: NA; cdr3_aa: CASSLAEQYF; cdr3_nt: TGTGCCAGCAGTTTAGCCGAGCAGTACTTC
v_call: TRBV7-9; j_call: TRBJ2-1; clone_size: NA; d_call: NA; cdr3_aa: CASRIGLTPYNEQFF; cdr3_nt: TGTGCCAGCAGAATAGGACTGACACCCTACAATGAGCAGTTCTTC
v_call: TRBV27; j_call: TRBJ2-7; clone_size: NA; d_call: NA; cdr3_aa: CASSRGDFPWEQYF; cdr3_nt: TGTGCCAGCTCCCGAGGGGACTTCCCCTGGGAGCAGTACTTC
v_call: TRBV5-6; j_call: TRBJ2-2; clone_size: NA; d_call: TRBD1; cdr3_aa: CASSRGPGQGSTGELFF; cdr3_nt: TGTGCCAGCAGCCGCGGTCCGGGACAGGGGAGCACCGGGGAGCTGTTTTTT
v_call: TRBV10-3; j_call: TRBJ2-7; clone_size: NA; d_call: NA; cdr3_aa: CASGEGYEQYF; cdr3_nt: TGTGCCAGCGGCGAGGGGTACGAGCAGTACTTC
v_call: TRBV28; j_call: TRBJ1-2; clone_size: NA; d_call: NA; cdr3_aa: CASSLSDGTYTF; cdr3_nt: TGTGCCAGCAGTTTATCGGACGGGACTTACACCTTC
v_call: TRBV2; j_call: TRBJ2-1; clone_size: NA; d_call: NA; cdr3_aa: CASTGNSYNEQFF; cdr3_nt: TGTGCCAGCACGGGGAACTCCTACAATGAGCAGTTCTTC
v_call: TRBV18; j_call: TRBJ2-7; clone_size: NA; d_call: TRBD2; cdr3_aa: CASSPVSGSTSYEQYF; cdr3_nt: TGTGCCAGCTCACCAGTTAGCGGGAGTACCTCCTACGAGCAGTACTTC
v_call: TRBV5-1; j_call: TRBJ1-6; clone_size: NA; d_call: NA; cdr3_aa: CASSGDPTANNSPLHF; cdr3_nt: TGCGCCAGCAGCGGGGACCCAACTGCGAATAATTCACCCCTCCACTTT
v_call: TRBV7-3; j_call: TRBJ2-1; clone_size: once; d_call: TRBD2; cdr3_aa: CASSPGTSNEQFF; cdr3_nt: TGTGCCAGCAGCCCAGGGACTAGCAATGAGCAGTTCTTC